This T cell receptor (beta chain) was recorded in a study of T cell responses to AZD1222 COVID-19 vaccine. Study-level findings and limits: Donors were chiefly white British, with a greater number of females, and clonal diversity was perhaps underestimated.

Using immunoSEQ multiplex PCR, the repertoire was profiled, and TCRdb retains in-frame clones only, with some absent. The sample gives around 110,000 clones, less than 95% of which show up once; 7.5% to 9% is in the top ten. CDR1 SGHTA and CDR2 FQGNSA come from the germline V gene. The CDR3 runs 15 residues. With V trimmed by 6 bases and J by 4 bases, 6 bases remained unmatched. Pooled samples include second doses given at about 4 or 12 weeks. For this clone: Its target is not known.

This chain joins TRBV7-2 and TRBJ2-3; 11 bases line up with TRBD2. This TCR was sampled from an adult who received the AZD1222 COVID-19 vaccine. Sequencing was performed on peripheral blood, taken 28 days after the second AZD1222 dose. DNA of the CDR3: TGTGCCAGCAGATTTAGCGGGGGGGCGGCAGATACGCAGTATTTT. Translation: CASRFSGGAADTQYF. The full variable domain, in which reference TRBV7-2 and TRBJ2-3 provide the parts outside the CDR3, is GAGVSQSPSNKVTEKGKDVELRCDPISGHTALYWYRQSLGQGLEFLIYFQGNSAPDKSGLPSDRFSAERTGGSVSTLTIQRTQQEDSAVYLCASRFSGGAADTQYFGPGTRLTVL.